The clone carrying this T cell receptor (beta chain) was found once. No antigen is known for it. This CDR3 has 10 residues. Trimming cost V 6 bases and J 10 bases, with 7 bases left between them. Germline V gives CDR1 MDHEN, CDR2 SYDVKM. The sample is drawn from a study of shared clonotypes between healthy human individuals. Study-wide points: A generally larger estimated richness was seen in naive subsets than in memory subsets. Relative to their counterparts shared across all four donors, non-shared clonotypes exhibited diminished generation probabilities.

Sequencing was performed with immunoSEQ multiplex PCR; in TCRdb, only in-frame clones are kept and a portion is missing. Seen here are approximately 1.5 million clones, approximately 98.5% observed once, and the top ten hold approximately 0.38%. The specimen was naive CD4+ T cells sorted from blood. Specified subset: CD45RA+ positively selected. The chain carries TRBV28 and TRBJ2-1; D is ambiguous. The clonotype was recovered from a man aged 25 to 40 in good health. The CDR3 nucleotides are TGTGCCAGCAGCGACGGCGAGCAGTTCTTC. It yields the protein CASSDGEQFF.